This entry features one TCR beta chain sequence. Its antigen is as yet unknown. The germline V gene encodes CDR1 SGHKS and CDR2 YYEKEE (reference sequence). V gave up 4 bases and J gave up 1 base, with 12 bases separating them. There are 15 residues in the CDR3. Unique molecular identifiers were carried by the TCR beta cDNA libraries. The T cell input of about 0.9 to 10 million gave about half a million cDNA molecules. TCRdb called the PCR reads again in MiXCR, with one record for every CDR3 protein. The sample consists of hundreds of thousands of distinct CDR3 sequences, 40% to 50% of them appearing once. The data belong to a study of post-analysis software for immune sequencing data. Study-wide findings and caveats: The study found TRBV5-6, TRBV5-1 and TRBV20-1 among five or six TRBV segments more frequent in patients than controls. The study found significantly lower normalized Chao1 diversity in multiple sclerosis patients than in controls.

V usage is TRBV5-5 and J usage is TRBJ1-5; no definite D call. The receptor comes from a girl aged 5-17 years with multiple sclerosis. Material: blood. In DNA form, the CDR3 reads TGTGCCAGCAGCCCTGCCTGGGGAAGCAATCAGCCCCAGCATTTT. It yields the protein CASSPAWGSNQPQHF.